A single sample gave rise to the 23 T cell receptor beta chains below, sequenced in a study of graft-versus-host responses after intestinal transplantation (dated by TCRdb to the early 2020s). These receptors' targets are unknown. The label giving this sample's time point can be read as: cells obtained before transplantation from donor or recipient. The library was made by the immunoSEQ multiplex PCR assay. As stored in TCRdb, this immuneACCESS dataset retains in-frame rearrangements with V and J assigned. A fraction of the clones does not appear; measured against another copy, unresolved V genes explain less than half of the discrepancy, and the remainder lacks a known reason. The sample table holds about 130,000 clones, of which more than 80% were seen once. The top ten clonotypes cover over 0.15% of the sample. Sequenced material: unstimulated CD4+ T cells sorted from spleen or lymph node cells, taken before intestinal transplant. The receptors come from a human donor who received an intestinal transplant.

The chain combines TRBV2 with TRBJ1-5; no firm D call. Trimming took off 1 base at V and 4 bases at J, with 5 bases between the two ends. This CDR3 spans 13 amino acids. The germline gives CDR1 SNHLY, CDR2 FYNNEI. The CDR3 sequence: CASSEVRNQPQHF. CDR3 DNA: TGTGCCAGCAGTGAAGTGCGAAATCAGCCCCAGCATTTT.

As concerns this clone: The same CDR3 is also encoded by other DNA sequences in this sample. The chain is built from TRBV9 and TRBJ2-7, with D tentatively TRBD2 (7 bases). V was shortened by 4 bases and J by 0 bases, with 14 bases between the two germline ends. Looked up from germline, CDR1 is SGDLS and CDR2 is YYNGEE. The CDR3 contains 15 residues. CDR3 DNA: TGTGCCAGCAGCCCTCGCGGGGGCCACTCCTACGAGCAGTACTTC. This translates into CASSPRGGHSYEQYF.

V and J are TRBV4-1 and TRBJ1-1; D remains unclear. Per the germline V gene, CDR1 is MGHRA and CDR2 is YSYEKL. Trimming took off 3 bases at V and 0 bases at J, with 8 bases between the two ends. This CDR3 contains 14 residues. The CDR3 nucleotides read TGCGCCAGCAGCCATCCCGGGATGAACACTGAAGCTTTCTTT. This sequence encodes CASSHPGMNTEAFF.

This clone was detected only a few times. The CDR3 sequence is CASSLRSGGSPLHF. The CDR3 DNA sequence: TGTGCCAGCAGCCTTCGGTCCGGAGGTTCACCCCTCCACTTT. The rearrangement joins TRBV7-9 to TRBJ1-6; no clear D gene. There are 14 residues in the CDR3. Germline V gives CDR1 SEHNR, CDR2 FQNEAQ (reference sequence). V was pared by 5 bases and J by 9 bases, with 14 bases between.

The chain is built from TRBV27 and TRBJ2-3; D possibly corresponds to TRBD2 (5 bases). This CDR3 region has 14 residues. CDR1 is MNHEY and CDR2 is SMNVEV in the germline V gene (reference sequence). V was shortened by 6 bases and J by 3 bases, with 13 bases between the two germline ends. The CDR3 protein is CASSGPGKTDTQYF. The CDR3 nucleotides read TGTGCCAGCAGCGGACCGGGGAAGACAGATACGCAGTATTTT.

The V gene is TRBV30, the J gene TRBJ1-5; TRBD1 aligns across 8 bases. J lost 6 bases, V lost 3 bases, and 4 bases had no gene match. The CDR3 runs to 13 residues. The V gene's germline CDR1 is GTSNPN and CDR2 SVGIG (reference sequence). DNA for the CDR3: TGTGCCTGGAGCGGCACAGGGGGTCAGCCCCAGCATTTT. Amino acids: CAWSGTGGQPQHF.

The chain recombines TRBV25-1 with TRBJ1-1, with a tentative D call TRBD1 (5 bases). Germline V gives CDR1 MGHDK, CDR2 SYGVNS. The V gene lost 2 bases and the J gene lost 11 bases, with 27 bases spanning the gap. This CDR3 comprises 17 residues. The CDR3 DNA is TGTGCCAGCAGTGAAGTTACCGGTATGACAGCCGGAAAGCAGGCTTTCTTT. This gives the protein CASSEVTGMTAGKQAFF. Combining the CDR3 with reference TRBV25-1 and TRBJ1-1 gives the whole variable domain EADIYQTPRYLVIGTGKKITLECSQTMGHDKMYWYQQDPGMELHLIHYSYGVNSTEKGDLSSESTVSRIRTEHFPLTLESARPSHTSQYLCASSEVTGMTAGKQAFFGQGTRLTVV.

The CDR3 region has the DNA TGTGCCAGCAGCTTTGACACGCAGTATTTT. It codes for CASSFDTQYF. This rearrangement joins TRBV7-9 to TRBJ2-3; D call uncertain. The CDR3 is 10 residues long. Between the trimmed V and J ends, which lost 3 bases and 9 bases, there was a span of 4 bases. Germline-derived CDR1 and CDR2 are SEHNR and FQNEAQ (reference sequence). The whole variable domain, remainder taken from reference TRBV7-9 and TRBJ2-3, is DTGVSQNPRHKITKRGQNVTFRCDPISEHNRLYWYRQTLGQGPEFLTYFQNEAQLEKSRLLSDRFSAERPKGSFSTLEIQRTEQGDSAMYLCASSFDTQYFGPGTRLTVL.

The V call is TRBV6-5, the J call TRBJ2-7; the match to TRBD1 covers 7 bases. This CDR3 region has 13 residues. V trimming: 6 bases; J trimming: 6 bases; junction bases outside the gene matches: 8. In germline, CDR1 is MNHEY, CDR2 SVGAGI. This CDR3 is CASSQGQDREQYF. The CDR3, as DNA: TGTGCCAGCAGCCAAGGACAGGATCGCGAGCAGTACTTC.

The gene calls are TRBV5-1 and TRBJ2-1; 10 nucleotides line up with TRBD2. V shed 0 bases and J 0 bases; nucleotides not matched to a gene: 6. The CDR3 is 18 amino acids. Germline-derived CDR1 and CDR2 are SGHRS and YFSETQ. Here the CDR3 DNA reads TGCGCCAGCAGCTTGGTCGCTAGCGGGGGTTTCTCCTACAATGAGCAGTTCTTC. Protein sequence: CASSLVASGGFSYNEQFF.

The chain carries TRBV5-4 and TRBJ2-5, with 9 nucleotides matching TRBD2. The CDR3 is 15 residues long. Germline V gene lookup returns CDR1 SGHNT and CDR2 YYREEE (reference sequence). The V and J ends lost 2 bases and 7 bases, in that order; junction bases with no gene match: 9. The CDR3 reads CASSFDAGGPVTQYF. In DNA, the CDR3 is TGTGCCAGCAGCTTTGATGCGGGGGGGCCTGTGACCCAGTACTTC.

The chain couples TRBV4-1 to TRBJ2-1; TRBD2 is a possible D gene (5 bases). The germline CDR1 and CDR2 sequences are MGHRA and YSYEKL. This CDR3 contains 14 residues. Trimming pared 0 bases from V and 3 bases from J, leaving 6 bases between. CDR3 bases: TGCGCCAGCAGCCAAGATCGGGACTACAATGAGCAGTTCTTC. Amino acid sequence: CASSQDRDYNEQFF.

The V call is TRBV5-1, the J call TRBJ2-1, with TRBD2 matching 10 bases. The CDR3 has 15 residues. The germline V gene has CDR1 SGHRS and CDR2 YFSETQ. The ends lost 3 bases at V and 8 bases at J; junction bases unmatched: 8. The CDR3 DNA is TGCGCCAGCAGCTGGGGCAGCGGGGGGGCCTATGAGCAGTTCTTC. Translation gives CASSWGSGGAYEQFF.

The rearrangement joins TRBV19 to TRBJ1-6; D uncertain. The germline V gene has CDR1 LNHDA and CDR2 SQIVND (reference sequence). V lost 4 bases to trimming and J lost 1 base, with 11 bases between them. CDR3 length: 16 amino acids. CDR3 sequence (DNA): TGTGCCAGTAGTAGGGATTCGGGGTCCTATAATTCACCCCTCCACTTT. Protein: CASSRDSGSYNSPLHF.

The rearrangement joins TRBV7-8 to TRBJ2-6; D not certain. Trimming shortened V by 2 bases and J by 4 bases, and 9 bases separated the two germline ends. The CDR3 has 15 residues. Germline CDR1 SGHVS, CDR2 FQNEAQ. CDR3 nucleotide sequence: TGTGCCAGCAGCTTACGAGGACCCGGGGCCAACGTCCTGACTTTC. Amino acid sequence: CASSLRGPGANVLTF.

This rearrangement joins TRBV5-1 to TRBJ2-3; D call uncertain. This CDR3 region has 13 residues. The germline V and J ends were trimmed by 1 base and 2 bases, with 5 bases remaining between them. Germline V gene lookup returns CDR1 SGHRS and CDR2 YFSETQ. CDR3 DNA: TGCGCCAGCAGCTTGATCTTCACAGATACGCAGTATTTT. Translation: CASSLIFTDTQYF.

The chain joins TRBV19 to TRBJ2-3; 10 bases line up with TRBD2. V shed 4 bases, J shed 2 bases, and the junction held 12 bases outside the gene matches. This CDR3 has 18 residues. Looked up from germline, CDR1 is LNHDA and CDR2 is SQIVND (reference sequence). The CDR3 is CASSRGFLLAGITDTQYF. Here the CDR3 DNA reads TGTGCCAGTAGTAGGGGGTTCCTACTAGCGGGGATCACAGATACGCAGTATTTT. Using reference TRBV19 and TRBJ2-3 for the parts outside the CDR3, the full variable domain is DGGITQSPKYLFRKEGQNVTLSCEQNLNHDAMYWYRQDPGQGLRLIYYSQIVNDFQKGDIAEGYSVSREKKESFPLTVTSAQKNPTAFYLCASSRGFLLAGITDTQYFGPGTRLTVL.

The CDR3 bases are TGTGCCAGCAGCCGCGGGGGGTCCTACGAGCAGTACTTC. Translated, it gives CASSRGGSYEQYF. The chain couples TRBV6-5 to TRBJ2-7; 8 bases agree with TRBD2. The CDR3 runs to 13 residues. Germline-derived CDR1 and CDR2 are MNHEY and SVGAGI. V lost 6 bases to trimming and J lost 1 base; unmatched junction nucleotides: 2.

The rearrangement joins TRBV9 to TRBJ1-2, with D uncertain. CDR3 length equals 15 residues. V lost 4 bases and J 1 base, leaving 14 bases between the germline ends. Germline V gene sequence: CDR1 SGDLS, CDR2 YYNGEE. The CDR3 DNA is TGTGCCAGCAGCAAAGCAGGATCCCTTAACTATGGCTACACCTTC. Its translation: CASSKAGSLNYGYTF.

The CDR3 nucleotides read TGTGCCAGCAGCCTAAGACCACGGACGGATAACTATGGCTACACCTTC. Its protein product is CASSLRPRTDNYGYTF. The chain couples TRBV5-5 to TRBJ1-2; no firm D call. The germline gives CDR1 SGHKS, CDR2 YYEKEE (reference sequence). CDR3 size: 16 residues. Trimming stripped 4 bases from V and 1 base from J, with 17 bases between.

V is TRBV2 and J is TRBJ1-2; 8 nucleotides agree with TRBD1. CDR3 length: 12 residues. Looked up from germline, CDR1 is SNHLY and CDR2 is FYNNEI. V lost 2 bases and J lost 8; bases outside the gene matches: 1. CDR3 sequence: CASSEQGAGYTF. The CDR3 DNA is TGTGCCAGCAGTGAACAGGGGGCAGGCTACACCTTC.

The genes are TRBV5-5 and TRBJ1-2; 7 bases are shared with TRBD1. The CDR3 is made up of 16 amino acids. J was trimmed by 5 bases and V by 0 bases; bases with no gene match: 10. CDR1 and CDR2 from the germline V gene are SGHKS and YYEKEE (reference sequence). The chain's CDR3 is CASSLAGGGYDYGYTF. The CDR3 DNA reads as TGTGCCAGCAGCTTGGCAGGGGGGGGGTATGATTATGGCTACACCTTC.

The chain is built from TRBV6-5 and TRBJ1-5; D is perhaps TRBD1 (5 bases). The CDR3 has 13 amino acids. The germline gives CDR1 MNHEY, CDR2 SVGAGI. Trimming removed 5 bases from V and 4 bases from J, with 9 bases in between. The CDR3 DNA reads as TGTGCCAGCAGTAGGGACCGAAATCAGCCCCAGCATTTT. This sequence encodes CASSRDRNQPQHF.